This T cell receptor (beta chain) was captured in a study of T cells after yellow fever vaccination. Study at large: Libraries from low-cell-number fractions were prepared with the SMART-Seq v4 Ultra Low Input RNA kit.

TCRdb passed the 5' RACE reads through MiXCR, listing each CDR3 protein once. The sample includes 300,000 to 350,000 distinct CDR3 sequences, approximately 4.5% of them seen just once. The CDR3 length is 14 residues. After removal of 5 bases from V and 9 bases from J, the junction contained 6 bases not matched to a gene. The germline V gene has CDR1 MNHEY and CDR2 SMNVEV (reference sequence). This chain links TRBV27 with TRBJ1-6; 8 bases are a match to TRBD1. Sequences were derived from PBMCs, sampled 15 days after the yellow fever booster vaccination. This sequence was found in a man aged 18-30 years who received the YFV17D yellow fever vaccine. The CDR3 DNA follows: TGTGCCAGCAGTGCGGGACAGGTCTTTTCACCCCTCCACTTT. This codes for CASSAGQVFSPLHF.